Listed here are 29 T cell receptor beta chains from one sample, sequenced in a study of blood T cell repertoires in COVID-19. Sequencing used immunoSEQ multiplex PCR; TCRdb keeps in-frame clones, though not all of them. The data hold 180,000 or so clones, with around 83% observed a single time. Sequenced input: PBMCs or T cells enriched from blood (not recorded which). These receptors all stem from a man in his forties who had recovered from COVID-19.

The rearrangement uses TRBV5-1 and TRBJ1-2, with TRBD1 matching over 8 bases. Germline V gene sequence: CDR1 SGHRS, CDR2 YFSETQ. This CDR3 has 15 amino acids. V trimming: 4 bases; J trimming: 3 bases; junction bases outside the gene matches: 8. Here the CDR3 DNA reads TGCGCCAGCAGCCAACCCAGGGGGCAGGACTATGGCTACACCTTC. Translating it yields CASSQPRGQDYGYTF.

The sample holds a few counts of this clone. The genes are TRBV4-1 and TRBJ1-2; TRBD1 agrees at 7 bases. The V gene's germline CDR1 is MGHRA and CDR2 YSYEKL. The V and J ends lost 0 bases and 4 bases, in that order; junction bases with no gene match: 20. This CDR3 is built from 20 residues. The CDR3 bases are TGCGCCAGCAGCCAAGATCGGTGGGAACCGGGACAGTCGTTCTTCTATGGCTACACCTTC. This encodes CASSQDRWEPGQSFFYGYTF.

This sequence joins TRBV6-1 and TRBJ2-7; TRBD1 matches 11 bases. With 3 bases clipped from V and 13 bases from J, the junction kept 14 bases outside the gene matches. From germline, CDR1 is MNHNS and CDR2 SASEGT. The CDR3 runs to 15 residues. The CDR3 region has the DNA TGTGCCAGCAGTGAGAGAGAGTGGGACAGGGGGATCTCATACTTC. This translates into CASSEREWDRGISYF.

This chain links TRBV11-3 with TRBJ2-1, with 14 bases that match TRBD2. Germline V CDR1 and CDR2: SGHNT, YENEEA. J lost 2 bases, V lost 5 bases, and 5 bases had no gene match. This CDR3 spans 17 amino acids. The CDR3 sequence: CASSTRTSGGPYNEQFF. In DNA, the CDR3 is TGTGCCAGCAGCACCCGGACTAGCGGGGGGCCCTACAATGAGCAGTTCTTC.

The chain couples TRBV5-6 to TRBJ1-3, with D possibly matching TRBD1 (6 bases). Germline CDR1 SGHDT, CDR2 YYEEEE. CDR3 length equals 13 residues. V dropped 2 bases and J dropped 8 bases, with 11 bases sitting between them. The CDR3 sequence is CASSLTGIDTIYF. CDR3 coding DNA: TGTGCCAGCAGCTTAACAGGGATTGACACCATATATTTT. Filled out from reference TRBV5-6 and TRBJ1-3, the complete variable domain reads DAGVTQSPTHLIKTRGQQVTLRCSPKSGHDTVSWYQQALGQGPQFIFQYYEEEERQRGNFPDRFSGHQFPNYSSELNVNALLLGDSALYLCASSLTGIDTIYFGEGSWLTVV.

The chain links TRBV14 to TRBJ2-1, with 7 bases identical to TRBD2. V lost 0 bases, J lost 0 bases, and 5 bases stayed unmatched. CDR3 size: 17 residues. Germline V lookup: CDR1 SGHDN, CDR2 FVKESK. The CDR3 here is CASSQEGRVSSYNEQFF. In DNA, the CDR3 is TGTGCCAGCAGCCAAGAAGGGAGGGTTAGCTCCTACAATGAGCAGTTCTTC.

The chain carries TRBV11-2 and TRBJ2-5; 11 nucleotides agree with TRBD1. V trimming: 5 bases; J trimming: 4 bases; junction bases outside the gene matches: 6. Germline loops: CDR1 SGHAT, CDR2 FQNNGV. This CDR3 region has 15 residues. Written as DNA, the CDR3 is TGTGCCAGCAGCGCCGGGACAGGGGGGTTAGAGACCCAGTACTTC. Its protein is CASSAGTGGLETQYF.

This clone was seen only a few times. V and J are TRBV6-5 and TRBJ2-1; no firm D call. CDR1 is MNHEY, CDR2 SVGAGI, per germline. The CDR3 consists of 15 residues. V was trimmed by 5 bases and J by 7 bases, leaving 18 bases between them. As DNA, the CDR3 is TGTGCCAGCAGTCCCCTCCCTTCAGCGCCGAATGAGCAGTTCTTC. It codes for CASSPLPSAPNEQFF.

The V and J genes are TRBV27 and TRBJ1-2, with D unclear. This CDR3 comprises 17 residues. V was shortened by 2 bases and J by 0 bases, with 16 bases between the two germline ends. Germline V gene lookup returns CDR1 MNHEY and CDR2 SMNVEV (reference sequence). The CDR3 is CASSLGRAGPANYGYTF. The CDR3 DNA sequence: TGTGCCAGCAGTTTAGGTCGCGCAGGCCCTGCTAACTATGGCTACACCTTC.

The rearrangement uses TRBV30 and TRBJ2-3; 9 bases map to TRBD2. Trimming removed 0 bases from V and 5 bases from J; junction bases left unmatched: 21. Germline assignment: CDR1 GTSNPN and CDR2 SVGIG (reference sequence). This CDR3 has 20 amino acids. CDR3 in amino acids: CAWSVYAAWRAGGPVDTQYF. CDR3 bases: TGTGCCTGGAGTGTATATGCAGCGTGGAGGGCGGGGGGGCCCGTAGATACGCAGTATTTT.

The chain combines TRBV19 with TRBJ1-4, with TRBD1 matching 8 bases. Trimming at V came to 5 bases and at J to 0 bases, leaving 5 bases not matched to a gene. The CDR3 totals 16 residues. Germline assignment: CDR1 LNHDA and CDR2 SQIVND (reference sequence). The CDR3 region has the DNA TGTGCCAGTAGTCCAGAGACAGGGGCAACTAATGAAAAACTGTTTTTT. Residues: CASSPETGATNEKLFF.

The chain employs TRBV10-1 and TRBJ2-3, with D perhaps matching TRBD1 (6 bases). V lost 4 bases to trimming and J lost 3 bases, with 14 bases between them. This CDR3 comprises 15 residues. Germline V CDR1 and CDR2: WNHNN, SYGVQD (reference sequence). The CDR3 sequence is CASSGGRGDTDTQYF. DNA of the CDR3: TGCGCCAGCAGTGGCGGCAGGGGAGATACAGATACGCAGTATTTT.

On this clone itself: The identical CDR3 is also encoded by other nucleotide sequences in the sample. The chain links TRBV12-3 or TRBV12-4 to TRBJ2-1; unclear D gene. The V end lost 6 bases, the J end lost 6 bases, and 9 bases lay between the germline ends. CDR3 size: 12 residues. As DNA, the CDR3 is TGTGCCAGCAGGCCCGGTGGCAATGAGCAGTTCTTC. It is translated as CASRPGGNEQFF.

This rearrangement joins TRBV28 to TRBJ1-3; 9 bases line up with TRBD1. The ends lost 6 bases at V and 3 bases at J; junction bases unmatched: 9. Per the germline V gene, CDR1 is MDHEN and CDR2 is SYDVKM. CDR3 length: 16 residues. This chain's CDR3 is CASRYAGTGFGNTIYF. CDR3 DNA: TGTGCCAGCAGATACGCCGGGACAGGGTTTGGAAACACCATATATTTT.

This chain connects TRBV24-1 to TRBJ2-5; D is perhaps TRBD2 (7 bases). This CDR3 region has 13 residues. Germline CDR1 is KGHDR and CDR2 is SFDVKD. V shed 10 bases and J shed 4 bases, with 15 bases lying between them. The CDR3 sequence: CATSNGGLETQYF. DNA of the CDR3: TGTGCCACTTCAAACGGGGGGCTAGAGACCCAGTACTTC.

The chain employs TRBV11-2 and TRBJ2-7; 12 positions match TRBD2. With 5 bases clipped from V and 3 bases from J, the junction kept 11 bases outside the gene matches. CDR3 length equals 17 residues. In germline, CDR1 is SGHAT, CDR2 FQNNGV. The CDR3 here is CASSRSRLAGDLYEQYF. The CDR3, as DNA: TGTGCCAGCAGCAGGTCCCGACTAGCGGGAGATCTCTACGAGCAGTACTTC.

V and J are TRBV5-1 and TRBJ2-7; the D gene is possibly TRBD1 (6 bases). CDR3 length equals 15 residues. Deletions cut 3 bases from V and 1 base from J, with 14 bases between. In germline, CDR1 is SGHRS, CDR2 YFSETQ. CDR3 residues: CASSSWTVLSYEQYF. The CDR3 bases are TGCGCCAGCAGCTCATGGACAGTTTTATCCTACGAGCAGTACTTC.

The rearrangement uses TRBV5-1 and TRBJ2-5; 16 bases map to TRBD2. The CDR3 extends over 16 amino acids. Germline CDR1 reads SGHRS; CDR2 reads YFSETQ. Trimming cost V 6 bases and J 4 bases; bases outside gene matches: 6. The CDR3 DNA is TGCGCCAGCACCACCGGGACTAGCGGGGGGGCAGAGACCCAGTACTTC. This encodes CASTTGTSGGAETQYF.

This chain's CDR3 is CASSSPDRAYEQYF. CDR3 sequence (DNA): TGTGCCAGCAGCTCCCCTGACAGGGCCTACGAGCAGTACTTC. This chain connects TRBV5-4 to TRBJ2-7; 7 bases map to TRBD1. V dropped 3 bases and J dropped 2; count of bases not matched to a gene: 5. The CDR3 contains 14 residues. Germline V gene sequence: CDR1 SGHNT, CDR2 YYREEE (reference sequence).

This clone was counted once. This sequence joins TRBV6-5 and TRBJ1-4, with D possibly TRBD1 on 5 matching bases. Germline assignment: CDR1 MNHEY and CDR2 SVGAGI. Trimming removed 8 bases from V and 5 bases from J, with 12 bases in between. The CDR3 has 13 residues. The CDR3 spells CASFDSTNEKLFF. In DNA, the CDR3 is TGTGCCAGCTTCGACAGCACCAATGAAAAACTGTTTTTT.

The table lists this clone with many counts. The V call is TRBV6-5, the J call TRBJ1-5; no firm D call. This CDR3 region has 13 residues. V lost 6 bases and J lost 4, with 10 bases in between. Germline-derived CDR1 and CDR2 are MNHEY and SVGAGI. CDR3 in DNA: TGTGCCAGCAGCCCACAGCAAAATCAGCCCCAGCATTTT. It is translated as CASSPQQNQPQHF.

There are many counts of this clone. The genes are TRBV19 and TRBJ1-5; D perhaps matches TRBD1 (5 bases). The V end lost 0 bases, the J end lost 3 bases, and 15 bases lay between the germline ends. The CDR3 has 17 residues. Germline V gives CDR1 LNHDA, CDR2 SQIVND (reference sequence). CDR3 region: CASSIDKGPTYNQPQHF. The DNA for the CDR3 is TGTGCCAGTAGTATAGATAAGGGGCCGACTTACAATCAGCCCCAGCATTTT.

This sequence joins TRBV5-1 and TRBJ1-2; 8 positions match TRBD1. The CDR3 is made up of 15 amino acids. J lost 8 bases, V lost 0 bases, and 9 bases had no gene match. Per the germline V gene, CDR1 is SGHRS and CDR2 is YFSETQ. The CDR3 here is CASSLGGQVSWGYTF. CDR3 nucleotide sequence: TGCGCCAGCAGCTTGGGGGGACAGGTGTCCTGGGGCTACACCTTC.

The CDR3 loop is CASSTGAYSPLHF. The CDR3, as DNA: TGTGCCAGCTCGACAGGGGCGTATTCACCCCTCCACTTT. The chain couples TRBV19 to TRBJ1-6; 8 bases are shared with TRBD1. Trimming removed 9 bases from V and 8 bases from J; junction bases left unmatched: 6. Germline V gene sequence: CDR1 LNHDA, CDR2 SQIVND (reference sequence). This CDR3 contains 13 residues.

V gene TRBV28 combines with J gene TRBJ2-3; TRBD2 matches 10 bases. The CDR3 has 15 residues. Trimming took 7 bases from V and 4 from J; bases not matched to a gene: 8. The germline CDR1 and CDR2 sequences are MDHEN and SYDVKM. This chain's CDR3 is CASNWSGRGPDTQYF. In DNA, the CDR3 is TGTGCCAGCAACTGGAGCGGGAGGGGCCCAGATACGCAGTATTTT.

The chain has TRBV9 and TRBJ1-2, with D tentatively TRBD1 (6 bases). This CDR3 has 14 residues. Germline V gene data show CDR1 as SGDLS and CDR2 as YYNGEE. Trimming removed 0 bases from V and 4 bases from J, with 10 bases in between. The CDR3 here is CASSVGGGGYGYTF. The CDR3 region has the DNA TGTGCCAGCAGCGTAGGCGGGGGCGGCTATGGCTACACCTTC.

The chain combines TRBV29-1 with TRBJ2-2; D call uncertain. The germline V gene encodes CDR1 SQVTM and CDR2 ANQGSEA. The CDR3 loop spans 12 amino acids. The CDR3 DNA follows: TGCAGTGCTCGCGGGAACACCGGGGAGCTGTTTTTT. Amino acids: CSARGNTGELFF.

The rearrangement joins TRBV19 to TRBJ1-6; D is unresolved. The ends were cut back, 1 base at V and 7 bases at J, with 8 bases in the middle. Germline CDR1 and CDR2: LNHDA and SQIVND (reference sequence). There are 14 residues in the CDR3. CDR3 residues: CASSIGRGNSPLHF. The CDR3 nucleotides are TGTGCCAGTAGTATAGGGCGGGGAAATTCACCCCTCCACTTT.

The chain joins TRBV14 to TRBJ2-5; D not certain. The germline V gene encodes CDR1 SGHDN and CDR2 FVKESK. Trimming took off 5 bases at V and 5 bases at J, with 9 bases between the two ends. The CDR3 consists of 12 residues. The CDR3 sequence: CASSFTRETQYF. DNA of the CDR3: TGTGCCAGCAGCTTTACGAGGGAGACCCAGTACTTC.